This T cell receptor (beta chain) emerged from a study of shared clonotypes between healthy human individuals. Looking at the study overall: CD8 memory received one plate per donor, CD8 naive two, CD4 memory three and CD4 naive three.

CDR1 SGHRS and CDR2 YFSETQ come from the germline V gene. The germline V and J ends were trimmed by 5 bases and 2 bases, with 13 bases remaining between them. The CDR3 consists of 15 residues. Genomic DNA belonging to each subset was distributed in equal measure over several immunoSEQ plates. Sequencing used immunoSEQ multiplex PCR; TCRdb keeps in-frame clones, though not all of them. The top ten hold about 10% of the sample, which has 190,000 or so clones, 60% to 75% seen once. This rearrangement joins TRBV5-1 to TRBJ2-2; a weak D match, TRBD1 (5 bases). Sequenced material: memory CD4+ T cells sorted from blood. The subset was: CD45RA-negative fraction. The sequence came from a man aged 25 to 40 in good health. CDR3 residues: CASSADSQNTGELFF. In DNA form, the CDR3 reads TGCGCCAGCAGTGCAGACAGCCAAAACACCGGGGAGCTGTTTTTT.